A single TCR beta chain is shown here with its context. This sample is part of a study of shared clonotypes between healthy human individuals. In the study overall: Each donor contributed plates that comprised three CD4 naive, three CD4 memory, two CD8 naive and one CD8 memory.

Sequencing used immunoSEQ multiplex PCR; TCRdb keeps in-frame clones, though not all of them. The table lists 550,000 to 800,000 clones, 74% of them singletons, with approximately 1.7% in the top ten. The source of this sequence is a woman in her 30s in good health. Sequences were obtained from memory CD4+ T cells sorted from blood. Subset given: CD45RA-negative fraction.

CDR3 in DNA: TGTGCCAGCAGCTTCGTGCCCCTGGCTGCCACAGATACGCAGTATTTT. Its translation: CASSFVPLAATDTQYF. This chain joins TRBV5-4 and TRBJ2-3; D remains ambiguous. CDR1 is SGHNT and CDR2 is YYREEE in the germline V gene (reference sequence). This CDR3 comprises 16 residues. Trimming stripped 2 bases from V and 2 bases from J, with 15 bases between.